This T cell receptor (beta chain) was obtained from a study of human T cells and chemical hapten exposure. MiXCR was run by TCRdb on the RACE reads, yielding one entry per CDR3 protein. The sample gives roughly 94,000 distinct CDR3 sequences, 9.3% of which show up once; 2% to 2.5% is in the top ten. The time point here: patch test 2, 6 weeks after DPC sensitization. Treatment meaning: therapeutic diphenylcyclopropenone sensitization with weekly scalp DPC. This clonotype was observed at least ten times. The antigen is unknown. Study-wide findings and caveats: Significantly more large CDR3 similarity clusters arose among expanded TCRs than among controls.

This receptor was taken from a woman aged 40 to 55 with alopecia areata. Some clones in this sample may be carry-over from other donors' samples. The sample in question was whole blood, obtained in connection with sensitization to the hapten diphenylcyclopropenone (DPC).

Written as DNA, the CDR3 is TGTGCCGTAAAACAGGGGATGGGTCAGCCCCAGCATTTT. Residues: CAVKQGMGQPQHF. V is TRBV10-3 and J is TRBJ1-5; 7 bases line up with TRBD1. There are 13 residues in the CDR3. CDR1 is ENHRY, CDR2 SYGVKD, per germline. The trim removed 11 bases at V and 6 bases at J, leaving 10 bases unmatched.